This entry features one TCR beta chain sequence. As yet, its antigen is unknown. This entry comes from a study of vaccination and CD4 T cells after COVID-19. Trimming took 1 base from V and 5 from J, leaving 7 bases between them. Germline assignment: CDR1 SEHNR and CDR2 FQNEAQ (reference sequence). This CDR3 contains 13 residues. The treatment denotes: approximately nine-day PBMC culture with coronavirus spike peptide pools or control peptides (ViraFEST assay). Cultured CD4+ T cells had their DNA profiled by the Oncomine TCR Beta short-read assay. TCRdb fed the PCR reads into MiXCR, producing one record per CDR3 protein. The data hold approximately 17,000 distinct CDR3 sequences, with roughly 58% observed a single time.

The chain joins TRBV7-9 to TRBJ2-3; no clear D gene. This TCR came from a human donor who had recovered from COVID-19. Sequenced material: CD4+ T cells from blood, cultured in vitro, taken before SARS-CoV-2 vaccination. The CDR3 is CASSLGQVDTQYF. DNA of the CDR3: TGTGCCAGCAGCTTAGGGCAAGTAGATACGCAGTATTTT.